This T cell receptor (beta chain) was recorded in a study of T cells in localized non-small cell lung cancer. In regard to this clone: Its antigen is not identified.

The V segment lost 4 bases and the J segment 6 bases; nucleotides outside the gene matches: 6. Germline-derived CDR1 and CDR2 are SGHDN and FVKESK. The CDR3 contains 14 residues. Using immunoSEQ multiplex PCR, the repertoire was profiled, and TCRdb retains in-frame clones only, with some absent. Seen here are some 1,400 clones, under 25% observed once, and the top ten hold less than 25%. Findings of the study overall: Tumor showed lower T cell clonality than uninvolved adjacent lung, where it was highest. The study linked higher blood T cell density to longer overall survival. Turning up in adjacent lung were a median roughly 59 of the top 100 tumor clones.

The chain combines TRBV14 with TRBJ2-7, with 10 positions matching TRBD1. The TCR comes from a female donor older than 55 with stage II squamous cell lung carcinoma. The material was lung tumor tissue, obtained before any cancer treatment. CDR3 protein: CASSLTGDRGEQYV. The CDR3 region has the DNA TGTGCCAGCAGCCTGACAGGGGACAGGGGCGAGCAGTACGTC.